The next 20 T cell receptor beta chains were all read from a single sample in a study of T cell repertoires in ileal Crohn's disease. The time point is: neoterminal ileum biopsy at postoperative endoscopy, about 6 months after surgery. The repertoire was sequenced with immunoSEQ multiplex PCR; TCRdb's copy has only in-frame clones and lacks some. The sample contains over 10,000 clones, approximately 78% of which appear only once. The sequenced sample was ileal tissue. All receptors derive from an adult with Crohn's disease.

This clone has just a few counts. The chain uses TRBV29-1 and TRBJ1-1, with D unclear. The length of the CDR3 is 9 residues. Germline V lookup: CDR1 SQVTM, CDR2 ANQGSEA. The V and J ends lost 7 bases and 2 bases respectively, with 2 bases between them. The CDR3 DNA reads TGCAGCGCAAACACTGAAGCTTTCTTT. It translates to CSANTEAFF.

The rearrangement uses TRBV11-2 and TRBJ2-1; 15 nucleotides align to TRBD2. CDR1 is SGHAT and CDR2 is FQNNGV in the germline V gene. V gave up 6 bases and J gave up 4 bases; unmatched junction bases: 4. The CDR3 contains 16 residues. CDR3 sequence reads: CASRGLAGGTYNEQFF. CDR3 DNA: TGTGCCAGCAGGGGACTAGCGGGGGGCACGTACAATGAGCAGTTCTTC.

The V and J genes are TRBV9 and TRBJ2-7; D unclear. The ends were cut back, 0 bases at V and 0 bases at J, with 7 bases in the middle. The CDR3 loop spans 14 amino acids. Germline V gives CDR1 SGDLS, CDR2 YYNGEE. The CDR3 bases are TGTGCCAGCAGCGTAGGTTACATCTCCTACGAGCAGTACTTC. Protein sequence: CASSVGYISYEQYF.

The chain is built from TRBV7-3 and TRBJ1-1; TRBD1 matches at 7 bases. Germline CDR1 SGHTA, CDR2 FQGTGA. This CDR3 spans 16 amino acids. V trimming: 5 bases; J trimming: 0 bases; junction bases outside the gene matches: 9. For the CDR3, the DNA is TGTGCCAGCAGCCCATCCGGGGACAGAATGAACACTGAAGCTTTCTTT. Its protein is CASSPSGDRMNTEAFF.

This clone was observed a few times. The genes are TRBV5-6 and TRBJ1-1; TRBD1 matches 7 bases. J gave up 0 bases and V 1 base, and 6 bases lay outside the gene matches. This CDR3 comprises 16 residues. From germline, CDR1 is SGHDT and CDR2 YYEEEE. CDR3 protein: CASSLRRGLMNTEAFF. The CDR3 DNA is TGTGCCAGCAGCTTGAGGAGGGGGCTCATGAACACTGAAGCTTTCTTT.

This chain links TRBV7-9 with TRBJ2-4, with 8 nucleotides matching TRBD1. The CDR3 is 16 residues long. The germline CDR1 and CDR2 sequences are SEHNR and FQNEAQ (reference sequence). J was trimmed by 0 bases and V by 5 bases; bases with no gene match: 6. Written as DNA, the CDR3 is TGTGCCAGCAGCCTGACAGGGGCTCAAGCCAAAAACATTCAGTACTTC. Translated, it gives CASSLTGAQAKNIQYF.

V and J are TRBV6-5 and TRBJ2-2; D unclear. The CDR3 is 13 residues long. CDR1 MNHEY and CDR2 SVGAGI come from the germline V gene. V lost 6 bases and J 0 bases, leaving 5 bases between the germline ends. Here the CDR3 reads CASRTPNTGELFF. The CDR3 nucleotides are TGTGCCAGCAGGACACCGAACACCGGGGAGCTGTTTTTT.

The table lists this clone with a count of one. This sequence joins TRBV5-1 and TRBJ1-1, with D tentatively TRBD1 (5 bases). The V gene lost 2 bases and the J gene lost 3 bases, with 11 bases spanning the gap. Germline CDR1 reads SGHRS; CDR2 reads YFSETQ. The CDR3 loop spans 14 amino acids. The CDR3 nucleotides read TGCGCCAGCAGCTTTAGGGGTTCACACACTGAAGCTTTCTTT. This sequence encodes CASSFRGSHTEAFF. Full variable domain (rest looked up from reference TRBV5-1 and TRBJ1-1): KAGVTQTPRYLIKTRGQQVTLSCSPISGHRSVSWYQQTPGQGLQFLFEYFSETQRNKGNFPGRFSGRQFSNSRSEMNVSTLELGDSALYLCASSFRGSHTEAFFGQGTRLTVV.

The gene calls are TRBV6-1 and TRBJ2-5; 11 positions match TRBD1. The V segment lost 6 bases and the J segment 4 bases; nucleotides outside the gene matches: 1. The germline gives CDR1 MNHNS, CDR2 SASEGT. This CDR3 contains 13 residues. The CDR3 DNA reads as TGTGCCAGCAGGGACAGGGGGCGAGAGACCCAGTACTTC. Translation: CASRDRGRETQYF.

In regard to this clone: Sequence at one end of the junction differs from germline and may be a read error. The V call is TRBV7-7, the J call TRBJ1-2; D is unresolved. The CDR3 runs 15 residues. Per the germline V gene, CDR1 is SSHAT and CDR2 is FNYEAQ (reference sequence). For the CDR3, the DNA is TGTGCTAGCAGCTTATGGTGTTGGAGATTTTATGGCTACACCTTC. Its translation: CASSLWCWRFYGYTF.

V gene TRBV5-4 combines with J gene TRBJ2-5, with 9 bases fitting TRBD2. After removal of 2 bases from V and 4 bases from J, the junction contained 6 bases not matched to a gene. Germline V gives CDR1 SGHNT, CDR2 YYREEE (reference sequence). The CDR3 consists of 15 residues. The CDR3 sequence: CASSFRGGVAETQYF. The CDR3 DNA follows: TGTGCCAGCAGCTTCCGCGGGGGGGTAGCAGAGACCCAGTACTTC.

The V call is TRBV4-1, the J call TRBJ1-2; TRBD1 matches 7 bases. The CDR3 is 17 amino acids. With 4 bases clipped from V and 2 bases from J, the junction kept 13 bases outside the gene matches. Looked up from germline, CDR1 is MGHRA and CDR2 is YSYEKL. In DNA form, the CDR3 reads TGCGCCAGCAGCCCCCGGGACAGTTCATCCGAAAACTATGGCTACACCTTC. Its protein is CASSPRDSSSENYGYTF.

The chain joins TRBV27 to TRBJ1-2, with 9 bases fitting TRBD1. The V segment lost 5 bases and the J segment 14 bases; nucleotides outside the gene matches: 12. CDR3 length: 13 residues. Germline V gene sequence: CDR1 MNHEY, CDR2 SMNVEV (reference sequence). CDR3 bases: TGTGCCAGCAGTCTCCGGGACAGGGTCTTTCTGACCTTC. As protein: CASSLRDRVFLTF.

In this sample, this clone turned up a few times. Its ends do not fully match the called genes, so a read error is possible. The J gene is TRBJ1-1, the V gene TRBV7-7; tentative D call: TRBD1 (5 bases). This CDR3 region has 13 residues. Germline CDR1 reads SSHAT; CDR2 reads FNYEAQ (reference sequence). CDR3 sequence reads: CASSRSPGTEAFF. CDR3 coding DNA: TGTGCTAGCAGCCGGAGCCCAGGGACTGAAGCTTTCTTT. The complete variable domain, with remaining parts taken from reference TRBV7-7 and TRBJ1-1, reads GAGVSQSPRYKVTKRGQDVTLRCDPISSHATLYWYQQALGQGPEFLTYFNYEAQPDKSGLPSDRFSAERPEGSISTLTIQRTEQRDSAMYRCASSRSPGTEAFFGQGTRLTVV.

The rearrangement links TRBV6-5 to TRBJ1-5, with D unclear. This CDR3 has 15 residues. Germline loops: CDR1 MNHEY, CDR2 SVGAGI. V lost 0 bases and J lost 7, with 13 bases in between. For the CDR3, the DNA is TGTGCCAGCAGTTACTCGGAATGGGGAGGACAGCCCCAGCATTTT. Protein: CASSYSEWGGQPQHF.

This chain joins TRBV6-6 and TRBJ1-2; D remains ambiguous. The CDR3 contains 12 residues. Germline V gene sequence: CDR1 MNHNY, CDR2 SVGAGI (reference sequence). V lost 2 bases and J 7 bases, leaving 8 bases between the germline ends. CDR3 nucleotide sequence: TGTGCCAGCAGTTACCCCTTATTTGGCTACACCTTC. This codes for CASSYPLFGYTF.

Only one count was recorded for this clone. The chain carries TRBV5-1 and TRBJ1-4, with 7 nucleotides matching TRBD1. Trimming cost V 3 bases and J 5 bases; bases outside gene matches: 4. This CDR3 spans 14 amino acids. Germline-derived CDR1 and CDR2 are SGHRS and YFSETQ. Here the CDR3 DNA reads TGCGCCAGCAGCTATTCCAGGGGGAATGAAAAACTGTTTTTT. It translates to CASSYSRGNEKLFF. The full variable domain, with the rest looked up from reference TRBV5-1 and TRBJ1-4, is KAGVTQTPRYLIKTRGQQVTLSCSPISGHRSVSWYQQTPGQGLQFLFEYFSETQRNKGNFPGRFSGRQFSNSRSEMNVSTLELGDSALYLCASSYSRGNEKLFFGSGTQLSVL.

The genes are TRBV27 and TRBJ2-7; the D gene is possibly TRBD2 (5 bases). The length of the CDR3 is 16 residues. From germline, CDR1 is MNHEY and CDR2 SMNVEV (reference sequence). V dropped 6 bases and J dropped 3 bases, with 21 bases sitting between them. DNA for the CDR3: TGTGCCAGCAGCCCAAATTTCCGGGATCCATACTACGAGCAGTACTTC. It yields the protein CASSPNFRDPYYEQYF.

The rearrangement joins TRBV5-4 to TRBJ1-1; 7 bases agree with TRBD1. Germline CDR1 SGHNT, CDR2 YYREEE (reference sequence). The CDR3 runs 15 residues. Trimming removed 4 bases from V and 0 bases from J; junction bases left unmatched: 6. The CDR3 region is CASSLGTAMNTEAFF. The DNA of the CDR3 is TGTGCCAGCAGCCTAGGGACAGCTATGAACACTGAAGCTTTCTTT.

Only a few counts were recorded for this clone. As DNA, the CDR3 is TGTGCCAGCCGGGGGGGTGGGGCCACTGAAGCTTTCTTT. It codes for CASRGGGATEAFF. The genes are TRBV19 and TRBJ1-1; D perhaps matches TRBD1 (5 bases). The length of the CDR3 is 13 residues. Trimming shortened V by 9 bases and J by 4 bases, and 15 bases separated the two germline ends. CDR1 and CDR2 (germline): LNHDA, SQIVND (reference sequence).